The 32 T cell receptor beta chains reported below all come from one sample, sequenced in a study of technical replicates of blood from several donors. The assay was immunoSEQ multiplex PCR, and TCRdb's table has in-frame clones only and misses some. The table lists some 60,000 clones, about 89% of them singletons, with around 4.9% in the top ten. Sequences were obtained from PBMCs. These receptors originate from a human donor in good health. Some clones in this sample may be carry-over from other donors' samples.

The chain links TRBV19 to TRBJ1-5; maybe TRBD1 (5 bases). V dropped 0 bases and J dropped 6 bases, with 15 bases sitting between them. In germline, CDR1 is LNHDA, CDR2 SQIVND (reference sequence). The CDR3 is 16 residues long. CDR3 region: CASSIEPRAGSQPQHF. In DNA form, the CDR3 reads TGTGCCAGTAGTATAGAACCCAGGGCCGGTAGTCAGCCCCAGCATTTT.

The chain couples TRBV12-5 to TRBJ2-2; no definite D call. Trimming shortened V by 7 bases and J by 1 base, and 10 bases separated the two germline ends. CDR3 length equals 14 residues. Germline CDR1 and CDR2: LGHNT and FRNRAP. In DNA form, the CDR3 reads TGTGCTAGTGCCACTTTCTTGAACACCGGGGAGCTGTTTTTT. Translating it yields CASATFLNTGELFF.

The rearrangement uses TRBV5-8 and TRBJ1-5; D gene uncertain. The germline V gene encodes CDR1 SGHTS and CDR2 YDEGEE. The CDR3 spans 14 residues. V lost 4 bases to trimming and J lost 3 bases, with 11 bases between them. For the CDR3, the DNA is TGTGCCAGCAGCCCGAGACATTCCAATCAGCCCCAGCATTTT. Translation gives CASSPRHSNQPQHF.

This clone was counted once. The CDR3 loop is CASRPGVMGPDEQYF. The CDR3, as DNA: TGTGCCAGCAGACCAGGGGTAATGGGTCCTGACGAGCAGTACTTC. This sequence joins TRBV2 and TRBJ2-7, with D perhaps TRBD1 (6 bases). Trimming shortened V by 6 bases and J by 5 bases, and 20 bases separated the two germline ends. The CDR3 loop spans 15 amino acids. Germline CDR1 reads SNHLY; CDR2 reads FYNNEI.

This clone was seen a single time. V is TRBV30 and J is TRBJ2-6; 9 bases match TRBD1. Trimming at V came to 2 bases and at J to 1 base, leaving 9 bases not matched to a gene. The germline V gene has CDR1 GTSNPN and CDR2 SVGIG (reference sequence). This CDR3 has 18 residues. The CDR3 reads CAWSPTDRGESGANVLTF. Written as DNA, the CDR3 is TGTGCCTGGAGTCCAACTGACAGGGGGGAGTCTGGGGCCAACGTCCTGACTTTC.

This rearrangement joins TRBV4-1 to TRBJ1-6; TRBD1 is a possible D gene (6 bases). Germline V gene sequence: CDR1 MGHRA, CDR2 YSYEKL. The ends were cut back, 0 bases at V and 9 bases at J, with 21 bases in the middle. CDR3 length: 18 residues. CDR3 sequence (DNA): TGCGCCAGCAGCCAAGATAGTCGACAAATCAGGGGAATTTCACCCCTCCACTTT. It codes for CASSQDSRQIRGISPLHF.

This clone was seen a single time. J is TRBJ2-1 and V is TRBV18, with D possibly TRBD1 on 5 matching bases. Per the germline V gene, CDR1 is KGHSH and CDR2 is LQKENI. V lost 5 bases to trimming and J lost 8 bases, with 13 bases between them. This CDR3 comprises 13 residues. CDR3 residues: CASSTGLEDEQFF. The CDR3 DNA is TGTGCCAGCTCAACAGGTCTCGAGGATGAGCAGTTCTTC. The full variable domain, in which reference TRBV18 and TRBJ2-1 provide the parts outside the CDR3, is NAGVMQNPRHLVRRRGQEARLRCSPMKGHSHVYWYRQLPEEGLKFMVYLQKENIIDESGMPKERFSAEFPKEGPSILRIQQVVRGDSAAYFCASSTGLEDEQFFGPGTRLTVL.

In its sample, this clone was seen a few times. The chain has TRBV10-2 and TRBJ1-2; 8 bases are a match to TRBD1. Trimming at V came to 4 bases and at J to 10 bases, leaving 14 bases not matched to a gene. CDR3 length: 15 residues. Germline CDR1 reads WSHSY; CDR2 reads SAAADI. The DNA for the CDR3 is TGCGCCAGCAGTGCCTCCCCTACAGGACAGGGCGACTACACCTTC. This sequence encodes CASSASPTGQGDYTF.

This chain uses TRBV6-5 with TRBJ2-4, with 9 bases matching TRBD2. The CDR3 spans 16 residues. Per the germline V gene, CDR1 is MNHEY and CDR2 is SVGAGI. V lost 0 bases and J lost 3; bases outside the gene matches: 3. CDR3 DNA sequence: TGTGCCAGCAGTTACTCGGGGCGGGGGGGCAAAAACATTCAGTACTTC. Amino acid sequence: CASSYSGRGGKNIQYF.

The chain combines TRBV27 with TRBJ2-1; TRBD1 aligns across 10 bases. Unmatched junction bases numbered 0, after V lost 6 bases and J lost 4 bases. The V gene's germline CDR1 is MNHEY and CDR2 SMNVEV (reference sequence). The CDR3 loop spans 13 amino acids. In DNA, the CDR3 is TGTGCCAGCAGGGGACAGGGGTACAATGAGCAGTTCTTC. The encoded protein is CASRGQGYNEQFF.

The DNA for the CDR3 is TGTGCCAGTAGTACGCAGGGTGGTGGAGACTACGAGCAGTACTTC. Its translation: CASSTQGGGDYEQYF. The V gene is TRBV19, the J gene TRBJ2-7; perhaps TRBD1 as D (5 bases). The CDR3 has 15 residues. V lost 4 bases and J lost 3, with 16 bases in between. Looked up from germline, CDR1 is LNHDA and CDR2 is SQIVND (reference sequence).

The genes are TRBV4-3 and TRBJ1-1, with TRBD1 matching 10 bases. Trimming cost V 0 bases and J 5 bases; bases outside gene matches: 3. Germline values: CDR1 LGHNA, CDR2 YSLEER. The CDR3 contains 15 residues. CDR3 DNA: TGCGCCAGCAGCCAAGACGGGACAGGGGCTACTGAAGCTTTCTTT. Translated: CASSQDGTGATEAFF.

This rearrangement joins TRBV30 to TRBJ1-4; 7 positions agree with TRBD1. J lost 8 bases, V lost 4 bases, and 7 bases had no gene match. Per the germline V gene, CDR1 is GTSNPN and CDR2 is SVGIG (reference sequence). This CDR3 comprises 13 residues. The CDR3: CAWNRGTQEKLFF. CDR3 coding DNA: TGTGCCTGGAACAGGGGTACACAGGAAAAACTGTTTTTT.

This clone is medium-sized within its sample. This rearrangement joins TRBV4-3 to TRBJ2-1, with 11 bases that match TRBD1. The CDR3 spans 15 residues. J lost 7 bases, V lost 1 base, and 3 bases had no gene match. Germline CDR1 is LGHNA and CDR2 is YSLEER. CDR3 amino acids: CASSQGTGGGNEQFF. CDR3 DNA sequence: TGCGCCAGCAGCCAAGGGACAGGGGGCGGGAATGAGCAGTTCTTC.

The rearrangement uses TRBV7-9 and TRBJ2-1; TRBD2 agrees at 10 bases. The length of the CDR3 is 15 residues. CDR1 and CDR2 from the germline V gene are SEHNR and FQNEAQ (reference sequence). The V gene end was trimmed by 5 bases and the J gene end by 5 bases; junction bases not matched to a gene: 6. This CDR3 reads CASSGGLAAHNEQFF. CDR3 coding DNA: TGTGCCAGCAGCGGAGGACTAGCGGCCCACAATGAGCAGTTCTTC. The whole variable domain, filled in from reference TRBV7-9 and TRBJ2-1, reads DTGVSQNPRHKITKRGQNVTFRCDPISEHNRLYWYRQTLGQGPEFLTYFQNEAQLEKSRLLSDRFSAERPKGSFSTLEIQRTEQGDSAMYLCASSGGLAAHNEQFFGPGTRLTVL.

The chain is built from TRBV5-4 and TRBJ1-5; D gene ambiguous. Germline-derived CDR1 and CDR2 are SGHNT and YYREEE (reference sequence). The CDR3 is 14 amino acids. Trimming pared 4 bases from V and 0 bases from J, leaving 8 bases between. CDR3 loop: CASSSSGSNQPQHF. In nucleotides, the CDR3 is TGTGCCAGCAGCAGCTCAGGTAGCAATCAGCCCCAGCATTTT.

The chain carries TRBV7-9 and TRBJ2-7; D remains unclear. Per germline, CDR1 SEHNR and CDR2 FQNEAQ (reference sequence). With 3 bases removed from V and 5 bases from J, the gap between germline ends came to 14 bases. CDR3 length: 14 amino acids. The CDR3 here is CASSFPRPGNEQYF. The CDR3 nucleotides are TGTGCCAGCAGCTTCCCAAGACCAGGCAACGAGCAGTACTTC.

As DNA, the CDR3 is TGCGCCAGCAGCTCAGGGGGACTAGCTTTCTTT. Protein: CASSSGGLAFF. The chain links TRBV5-1 to TRBJ1-1; 7 nucleotides line up with TRBD1. V lost 3 bases and J lost 10; bases outside the gene matches: 3. The CDR3 runs to 11 residues. Germline CDR1 and CDR2: SGHRS and YFSETQ.

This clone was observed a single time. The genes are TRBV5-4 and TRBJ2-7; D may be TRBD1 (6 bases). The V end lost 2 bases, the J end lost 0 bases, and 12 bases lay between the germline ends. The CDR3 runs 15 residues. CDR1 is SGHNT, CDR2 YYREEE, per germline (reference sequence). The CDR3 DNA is TGTGCCAGCAGCTTTCCAGGGGTACCCTCCTACGAGCAGTACTTC. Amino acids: CASSFPGVPSYEQYF.

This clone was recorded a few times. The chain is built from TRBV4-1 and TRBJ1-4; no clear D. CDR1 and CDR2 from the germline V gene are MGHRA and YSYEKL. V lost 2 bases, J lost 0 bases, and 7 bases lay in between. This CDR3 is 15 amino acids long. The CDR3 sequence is CASSQLPATNEKLFF. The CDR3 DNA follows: TGCGCCAGCAGCCAACTACCCGCAACTAATGAAAAACTGTTTTTT.

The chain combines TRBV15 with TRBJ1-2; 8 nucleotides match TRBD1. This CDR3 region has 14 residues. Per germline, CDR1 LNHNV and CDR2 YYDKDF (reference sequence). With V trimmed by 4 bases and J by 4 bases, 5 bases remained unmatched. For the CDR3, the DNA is TGTGCCACCAGCACGGACAGGGTGGGCTATGGCTACACCTTC. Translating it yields CATSTDRVGYGYTF.

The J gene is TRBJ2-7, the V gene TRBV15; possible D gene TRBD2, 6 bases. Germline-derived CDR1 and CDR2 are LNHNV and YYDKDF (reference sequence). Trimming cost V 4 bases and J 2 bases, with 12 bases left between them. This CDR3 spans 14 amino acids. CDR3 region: CATSTGTQTYEQYF. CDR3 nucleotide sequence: TGTGCCACCAGCACCGGGACTCAAACCTACGAGCAGTACTTC.

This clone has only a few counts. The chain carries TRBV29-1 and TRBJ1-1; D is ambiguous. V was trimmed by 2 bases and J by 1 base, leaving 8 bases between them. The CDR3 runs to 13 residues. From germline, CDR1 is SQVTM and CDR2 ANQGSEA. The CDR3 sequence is CSVELAKNTEAFF. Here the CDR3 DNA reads TGCAGCGTTGAACTGGCAAAGAACACTGAAGCTTTCTTT.

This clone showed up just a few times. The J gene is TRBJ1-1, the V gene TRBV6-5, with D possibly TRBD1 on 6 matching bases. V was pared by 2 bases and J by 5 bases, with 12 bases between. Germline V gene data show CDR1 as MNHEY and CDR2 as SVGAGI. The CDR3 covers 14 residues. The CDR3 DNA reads TGTGCCAGCAGTTACGACGCAGGGGAGACTGAAGCTTTCTTT. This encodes CASSYDAGETEAFF.

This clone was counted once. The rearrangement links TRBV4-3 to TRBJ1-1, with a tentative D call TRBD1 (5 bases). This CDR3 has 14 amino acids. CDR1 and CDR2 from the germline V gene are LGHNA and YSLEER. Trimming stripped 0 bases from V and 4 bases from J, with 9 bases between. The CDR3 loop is CASSQDKGFTEAFF. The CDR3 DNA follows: TGCGCCAGCAGCCAAGATAAGGGGTTCACTGAAGCTTTCTTT.

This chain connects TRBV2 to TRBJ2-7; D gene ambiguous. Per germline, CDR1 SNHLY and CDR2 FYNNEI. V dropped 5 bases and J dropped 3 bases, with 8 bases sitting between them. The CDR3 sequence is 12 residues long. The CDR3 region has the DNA TGTGCCAGCAGTCAGGCCCTCTACGAGCAGTACTTC. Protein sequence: CASSQALYEQYF.

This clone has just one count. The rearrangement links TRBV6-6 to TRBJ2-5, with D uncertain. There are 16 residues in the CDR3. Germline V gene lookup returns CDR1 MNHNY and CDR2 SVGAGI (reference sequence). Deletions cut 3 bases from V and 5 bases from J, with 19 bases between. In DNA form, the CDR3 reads TGTGCCAGCAGTTATATACGTCCGTGGGCATTGGAGACCCAGTACTTC. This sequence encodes CASSYIRPWALETQYF.

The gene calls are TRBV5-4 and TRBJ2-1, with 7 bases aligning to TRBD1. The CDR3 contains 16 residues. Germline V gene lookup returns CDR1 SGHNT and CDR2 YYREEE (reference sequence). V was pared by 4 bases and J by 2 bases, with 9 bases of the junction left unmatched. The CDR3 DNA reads TGTGCCAGCAGCCTAGAGACAGGGAAGACCTACAATGAGCAGTTCTTC. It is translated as CASSLETGKTYNEQFF.

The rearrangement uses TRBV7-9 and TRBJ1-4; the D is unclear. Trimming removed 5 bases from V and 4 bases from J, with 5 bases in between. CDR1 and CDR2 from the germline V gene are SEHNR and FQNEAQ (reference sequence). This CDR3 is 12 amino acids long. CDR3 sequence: CASSLLNEKLFF. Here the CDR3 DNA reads TGTGCCAGCAGCCTACTTAATGAAAAACTGTTTTTT. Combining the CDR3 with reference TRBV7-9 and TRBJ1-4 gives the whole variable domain DTGVSQNPRHKITKRGQNVTFRCDPISEHNRLYWYRQTLGQGPEFLTYFQNEAQLEKSRLLSDRFSAERPKGSFSTLEIQRTEQGDSAMYLCASSLLNEKLFFGSGTQLSVL.

This CDR3 is CASTETSGQQYF. The DNA of the CDR3 is TGTGCCAGCACCGAGACTAGCGGACAGCAGTACTTC. The chain has TRBV6-5 and TRBJ2-7; 9 positions agree with TRBD2. This CDR3 has 12 residues. Germline CDR1 MNHEY, CDR2 SVGAGI. The V gene end was trimmed by 7 bases and the J gene end by 8 bases; junction bases not matched to a gene: 6.

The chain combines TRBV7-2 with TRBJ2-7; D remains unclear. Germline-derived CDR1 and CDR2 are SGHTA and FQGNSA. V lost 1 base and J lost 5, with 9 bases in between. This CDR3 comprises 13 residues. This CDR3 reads CASSLVQRHEQYF. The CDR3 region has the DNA TGTGCCAGCAGCTTAGTCCAGCGTCACGAGCAGTACTTC.

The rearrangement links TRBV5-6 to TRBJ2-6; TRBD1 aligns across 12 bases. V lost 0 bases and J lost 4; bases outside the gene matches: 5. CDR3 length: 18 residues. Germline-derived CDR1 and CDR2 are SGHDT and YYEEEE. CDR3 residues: CASSLVGTGGAGANVLTF. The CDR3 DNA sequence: TGTGCCAGCAGCTTGGTTGGGACAGGGGGCGCCGGGGCCAACGTCCTGACTTTC.